Below, 21 T cell receptor beta chains from the same sample are listed, as sequenced in a study of blood T cell repertoires in COVID-19. TCRdb's table, derived via immunoSEQ multiplex PCR, lists solely in-frame clones and lacks some. Altogether just over 250,000 clones are present, about 88% being singletons, with the ten largest covering approximately 4%. The sample comprised peripheral blood. The receptors here all came from a man aged 55-75 years who had recovered from COVID-19.

V and J are TRBV4-2 and TRBJ1-2; a possible D gene is TRBD1 (5 bases). The CDR3 totals 15 residues. V dropped 3 bases and J dropped 8 bases, with 19 bases sitting between them. Germline-derived CDR1 and CDR2 are LGHNA and YNFKEQ. The CDR3 DNA sequence: TGTGCCAGCAGCCAGACAAGGGACGGGGGTCGAGGCTACACCTTC. Protein sequence: CASSQTRDGGRGYTF.

The V and J genes are TRBV11-2 and TRBJ1-1, with 8 bases identical to TRBD1. CDR1 and CDR2 (germline): SGHAT, FQNNGV. The CDR3 extends over 19 amino acids. J lost 1 base, V lost 1 base, and 14 bases had no gene match. In DNA, the CDR3 is TGTGCCAGCAGCTTAGTCCCCAGGGGGCATCCTTTGGGGAACACTGAAGCTTTCTTT. Amino acids: CASSLVPRGHPLGNTEAFF. The whole variable domain, filled in from reference TRBV11-2 and TRBJ1-1, reads EAGVAQSPRYKIIEKRQSVAFWCNPISGHATLYWYQQILGQGPKLLIQFQNNGVVDDSQLPKDRFSAERLKGVDSTLKIQPAKLEDSAVYLCASSLVPRGHPLGNTEAFFGQGTRLTVV.

This chain links TRBV12-3 or TRBV12-4 with TRBJ1-2; TRBD1 matches 7 bases. This CDR3 has 13 amino acids. The V gene end was trimmed by 6 bases and the J gene end by 7 bases; junction bases not matched to a gene: 8. The CDR3 spells CASSLLEGAGYTF. DNA for the CDR3: TGTGCCAGCAGCCTATTGGAGGGGGCTGGCTACACCTTC.

The genes are TRBV10-3 and TRBJ1-2, with 8 bases lining up with TRBD1. Trimming at V came to 4 bases and at J to 3 bases, leaving 1 base not matched to a gene. Per the germline V gene, CDR1 is ENHRY and CDR2 is SYGVKD. The CDR3 sequence is 13 residues long. DNA of the CDR3: TGTGCCATCAGTGGGACAGGGTACTATGGCTACACCTTC. This encodes CAISGTGYYGYTF.

The chain recombines TRBV5-1 with TRBJ2-7; a weak D match, TRBD2 (7 bases). Germline CDR1 and CDR2: SGHRS and YFSETQ. V was shortened by 0 bases and J by 6 bases, with 13 bases between the two germline ends. This CDR3 region has 14 residues. The CDR3 nucleotides are TGCGCCAGCAGCTTGGACGGGGGGCCTCTCGAGCAGTACTTC. It encodes CASSLDGGPLEQYF.

The rearrangement uses TRBV4-2 and TRBJ1-4, with 10 bases matching TRBD1. The CDR3 spans 14 residues. J lost 8 bases, V lost 7 bases, and 7 bases had no gene match. CDR1 and CDR2 (germline): LGHNA, YNFKEQ. CDR3 protein: CASTAGTGAEKLFF. CDR3 coding DNA: TGTGCCAGCACGGCCGGGACAGGGGCAGAAAAACTGTTTTTT.

The chain has TRBV19 and TRBJ1-5; 10 bases are a match to TRBD1. The CDR3 is 19 amino acids. The V gene's germline CDR1 is LNHDA and CDR2 SQIVND (reference sequence). The ends lost 9 bases at V and 6 bases at J; junction bases unmatched: 23. The CDR3: CARDGQHCGDRGDRQPQHF. The DNA of the CDR3 is TGTGCCAGGGACGGACAACATTGTGGGGACAGGGGTGATCGTCAGCCCCAGCATTTT.

The gene calls are TRBV15 and TRBJ1-5; no reliable D call. This CDR3 has 15 amino acids. V shed 0 bases and J shed 2 bases, with 8 bases lying between them. CDR1 and CDR2 from the germline V gene are LNHNV and YYDKDF (reference sequence). The CDR3 sequence: CATSRDPPGNQPQHF. The DNA of the CDR3 is TGTGCCACCAGCAGAGATCCCCCAGGCAATCAGCCCCAGCATTTT. Supplemented by reference TRBV15 and TRBJ1-5, the full variable domain reads DAMVIQNPRYQVTQFGKPVTLSCSQTLNHNVMYWYQQKSSQAPKLLFHYYDKDFNNEADTPDNFQSRRPNTSFCFLDIRSPGLGDTAMYLCATSRDPPGNQPQHFGDGTRLSIL.

J is TRBJ2-1 and V is TRBV4-2; 9 bases are shared with TRBD2. The germline V gene encodes CDR1 LGHNA and CDR2 YNFKEQ. The CDR3 has 18 amino acids. Trimming took 0 bases from V and 7 from J; bases not matched to a gene: 13. CDR3 region: CASSQEPEGGGARNEQFF. For the CDR3, the DNA is TGTGCCAGCAGCCAAGAGCCCGAAGGCGGGGGGGCGAGGAATGAGCAGTTCTTC.

The chain couples TRBV4-1 to TRBJ1-4; D unclear. This CDR3 region has 13 residues. V lost 1 base to trimming and J lost 12 bases, with 12 bases between them. Germline V gives CDR1 MGHRA, CDR2 YSYEKL. The CDR3 protein is CASSQVAGRELFF. The DNA of the CDR3 is TGCGCCAGCAGCCAAGTGGCGGGGAGGGAACTGTTTTTT.

The V gene is TRBV18, the J gene TRBJ2-7; D possibly corresponds to TRBD1 (6 bases). CDR3 length equals 15 residues. The germline V and J ends were trimmed by 3 bases and 1 base, with 13 bases remaining between them. Germline CDR1 and CDR2: KGHSH and LQKENI. CDR3 in DNA: TGTGCCAGCTCACCTGAGGACAGATTTTCCTACGAGCAGTACTTC. Protein: CASSPEDRFSYEQYF.

The chain carries TRBV6-5 and TRBJ1-2; 10 positions match TRBD1. CDR1 and CDR2 from the germline V gene are MNHEY and SVGAGI. The CDR3 is 14 amino acids. Trimming removed 8 bases from V and 8 bases from J; junction bases left unmatched: 11. Here the CDR3 DNA reads TGTGCCAGCGCTCAGGACAGGGGGTTCGGCGGCTACACCTTC. This codes for CASAQDRGFGGYTF.

The chain combines TRBV3-1 (or the pseudogene TRBV3-2) with TRBJ1-4; D uncertain. This CDR3 contains 15 residues. Germline CDR1 reads LGHDT; CDR2 reads YNNKEL (reference sequence). Trimming cost V 0 bases and J 7 bases, with 12 bases left between them. This chain's CDR3 is CASSQDGRGSEKLFF. CDR3 coding DNA: TGTGCCAGCAGCCAAGATGGTCGGGGAAGTGAAAAACTGTTTTTT.

This clone has a handful of counts. The CDR3 here is CASDSTNTEAFF. CDR3 DNA: TGTGCCAGCGACAGTACGAACACTGAAGCTTTCTTT. The genes are TRBV2 and TRBJ1-1; D possibly corresponds to TRBD1 (5 bases). The CDR3 length is 12 residues. CDR1 and CDR2 (germline): SNHLY, FYNNEI. V was shortened by 8 bases and J by 1 base, with 8 bases between the two germline ends.

This clone is a singleton in its sample. V and J are TRBV30 and TRBJ1-1, with 8 positions matching TRBD1. Trimming cost V 0 bases and J 6 bases; bases outside gene matches: 6. The CDR3 totals 14 residues. Germline V gives CDR1 GTSNPN, CDR2 SVGIG (reference sequence). CDR3 sequence reads: CAWSVFRGLAEAFF. The CDR3 bases are TGTGCCTGGAGTGTTTTCAGGGGGCTGGCTGAAGCTTTCTTT.

V and J are TRBV29-1 and TRBJ1-1; D might be TRBD1 (5 bases). The CDR3 loop spans 11 amino acids. From germline, CDR1 is SQVTM and CDR2 ANQGSEA. The V gene lost 7 bases and the J gene lost 4 bases, with 10 bases spanning the gap. CDR3 protein: CSAAGPTEAFF. The CDR3 DNA reads as TGCAGCGCCGCGGGACCCACTGAAGCTTTCTTT.

The rearrangement joins TRBV9 to TRBJ2-1, with TRBD2 as a possible D gene (5 bases). Looked up from germline, CDR1 is SGDLS and CDR2 is YYNGEE. This CDR3 is 15 amino acids long. The germline V and J ends were trimmed by 1 base and 8 bases, with 16 bases remaining between them. The CDR3 region is CASSVYGGWSDEQFF. Here the CDR3 DNA reads TGTGCCAGCAGCGTATACGGAGGATGGTCCGATGAGCAGTTCTTC.

This rearrangement joins TRBV5-8 to TRBJ1-5; possible D gene TRBD1, 5 bases. Per germline, CDR1 SGHTS and CDR2 YDEGEE. CDR3 size: 17 residues. V dropped 5 bases and J dropped 2 bases, with 20 bases sitting between them. The CDR3, as DNA: TGTGCCAGCAGGACCGGGACCGGGAGGGTTGGCAATCAGCCCCAGCATTTT. As protein: CASRTGTGRVGNQPQHF.

V is TRBV5-1 and J is TRBJ1-1; 9 nucleotides agree with TRBD1. Per the germline V gene, CDR1 is SGHRS and CDR2 is YFSETQ. J gave up 6 bases and V 4 bases, and 10 bases lay outside the gene matches. This CDR3 has 15 amino acids. As DNA, the CDR3 is TGCGCCAGCAGCAGCGCTTCAACAGGGGGCGCTGAAGCTTTCTTT. This gives the protein CASSSASTGGAEAFF.

The chain joins TRBV6-2 or TRBV6-3 to TRBJ1-5; D gene uncertain. Trimming removed 5 bases from V and 4 bases from J, with 15 bases in between. Germline values: CDR1 MNHEY, CDR2 SVGEGT. This CDR3 is 15 amino acids long. CDR3 protein: CASSPRTGGNQPQHF. Written as DNA, the CDR3 is TGTGCCAGCAGTCCCCGCACGGGTGGGAATCAGCCCCAGCATTTT.

The chain couples TRBV5-1 to TRBJ1-1; TRBD1 might be the D (5 bases). V was trimmed by 0 bases and J by 0 bases, leaving 12 bases between them. Germline V gene data show CDR1 as SGHRS and CDR2 as YFSETQ. This CDR3 is built from 16 residues. CDR3 residues: CASSLAGGALNTEAFF. The DNA for the CDR3 is TGCGCCAGCAGCTTGGCCGGAGGGGCCTTGAACACTGAAGCTTTCTTT. Full variable domain (remainder filled in from reference TRBV5-1 and TRBJ1-1): KAGVTQTPRYLIKTRGQQVTLSCSPISGHRSVSWYQQTPGQGLQFLFEYFSETQRNKGNFPGRFSGRQFSNSRSEMNVSTLELGDSALYLCASSLAGGALNTEAFFGQGTRLTVV.